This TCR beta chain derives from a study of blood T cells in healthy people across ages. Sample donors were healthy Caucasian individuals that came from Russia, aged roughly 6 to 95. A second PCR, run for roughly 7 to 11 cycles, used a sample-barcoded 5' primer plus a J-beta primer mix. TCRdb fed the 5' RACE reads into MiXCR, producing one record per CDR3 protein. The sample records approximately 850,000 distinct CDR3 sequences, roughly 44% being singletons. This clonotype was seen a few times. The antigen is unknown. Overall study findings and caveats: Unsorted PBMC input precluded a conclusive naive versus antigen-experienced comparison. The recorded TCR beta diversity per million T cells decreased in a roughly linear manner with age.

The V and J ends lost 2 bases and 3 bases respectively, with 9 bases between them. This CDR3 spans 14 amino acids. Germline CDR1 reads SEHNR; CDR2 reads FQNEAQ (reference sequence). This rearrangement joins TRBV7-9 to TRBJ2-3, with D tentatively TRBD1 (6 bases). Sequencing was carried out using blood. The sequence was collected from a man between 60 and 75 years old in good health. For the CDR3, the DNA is TGTGCCAGCAGCTTACTGGACAGAACAGATACGCAGTATTTT. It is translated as CASSLLDRTDTQYF.